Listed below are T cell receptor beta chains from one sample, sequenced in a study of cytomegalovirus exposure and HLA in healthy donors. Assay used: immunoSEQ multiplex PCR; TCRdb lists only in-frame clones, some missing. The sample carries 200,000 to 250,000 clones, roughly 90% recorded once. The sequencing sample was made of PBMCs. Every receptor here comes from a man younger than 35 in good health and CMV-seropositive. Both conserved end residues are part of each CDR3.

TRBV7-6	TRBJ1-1	CASSVIQGAGGTEAFF
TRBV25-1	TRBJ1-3	CASGQNRGSGNTIYF
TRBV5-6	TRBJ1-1	CASSLGQDPEAFF
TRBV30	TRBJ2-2	CAWMYGNTGELFF
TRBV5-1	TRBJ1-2	CASSWTVNYGYTF
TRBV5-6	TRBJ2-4	CASSPRQGVENIQYF
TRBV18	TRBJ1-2	CASSPELGTSNYGYTF
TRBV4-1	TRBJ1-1	CASSPDGQGGEAFF
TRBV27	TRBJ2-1	CASSVWGLAGGPSYNEQFF
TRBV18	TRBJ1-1	CASQDSKSTEAFF
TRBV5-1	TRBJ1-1	CASSLGVSGSVTEAFF
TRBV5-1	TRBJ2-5	CASTEGKASGMRVETQYF
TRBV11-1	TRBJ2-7	CASSFGGIVDEQYF
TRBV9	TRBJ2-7	CASSVSPGTTYEQYF
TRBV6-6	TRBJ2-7	CASSYSTGASYEQYF
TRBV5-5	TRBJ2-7	CASSWGQTYEQYF
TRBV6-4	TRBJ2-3	CASSALADTDTQYF
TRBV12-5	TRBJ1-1	CASGDRNTEAFF
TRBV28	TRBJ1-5	CASNRDSNQPQHF
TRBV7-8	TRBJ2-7	CASSFLLGQGPSYEQYF
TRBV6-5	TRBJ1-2	CASSYADRRANYGYTF
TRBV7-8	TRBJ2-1	CASSLTRTWGYEQFF
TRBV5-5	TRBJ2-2	CASSFLGGGNTGELFF
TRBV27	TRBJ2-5	CASSELGLRETQYF
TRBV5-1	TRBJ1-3	CASASLDSGNTIYF
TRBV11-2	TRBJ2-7	CASSPGLAGLSSFREQYF
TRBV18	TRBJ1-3	CASSPDRTTGNTIYF
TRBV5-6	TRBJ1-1	CASSLDRAEVTEAFF
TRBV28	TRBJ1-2	CASSVISDDYGYTF
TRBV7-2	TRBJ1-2	CASSLRRGQGGYGYTF
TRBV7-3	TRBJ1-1	CASSRGGTGGQSTEAFF
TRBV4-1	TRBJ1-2	CASSLVGIEGYTF
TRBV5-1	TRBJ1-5	CASSPGTGQNQPQHF
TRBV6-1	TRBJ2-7	CASSPGQPYEQYF
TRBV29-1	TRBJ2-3	CSVAGSEDTQYF
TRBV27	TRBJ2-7	CASRAGAPSYEQYF
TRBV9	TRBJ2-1	CASSVQRQAYNEQFF
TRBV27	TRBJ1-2	CASSLYPFDRGLIYGYTF
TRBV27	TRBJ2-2	CASSLRGAGELFF
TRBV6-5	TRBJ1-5	CASSYGLDQPQHF
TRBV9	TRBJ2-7	CASSSGQGSYEQYF
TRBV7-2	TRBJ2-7	CASSGTYLYEQYF
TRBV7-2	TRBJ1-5	CASSLGGSVQPQHF
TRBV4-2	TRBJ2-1	CASSQEAGDRNEQFF
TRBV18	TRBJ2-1	CASSPQQGAPGNEQFF
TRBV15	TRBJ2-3	CATSRKDRGRTQYF
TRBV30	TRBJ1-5	CAWSAKRGRNQPQHF
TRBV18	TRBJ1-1	CASSSNRGVNTEAFF
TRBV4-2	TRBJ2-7	CASSQERTGEYEQYF
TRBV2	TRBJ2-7	CASGLVAGYYEQYF
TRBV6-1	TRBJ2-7	CASSEAQGTVDEQYF
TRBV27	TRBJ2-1	CASSSYLAGDHNEQFF
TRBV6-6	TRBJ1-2	CASSYPGTANYGYTF
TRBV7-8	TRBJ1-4	CASSLEEAGDNEKLFF
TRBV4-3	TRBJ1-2	CASSQDIPGYGYTF